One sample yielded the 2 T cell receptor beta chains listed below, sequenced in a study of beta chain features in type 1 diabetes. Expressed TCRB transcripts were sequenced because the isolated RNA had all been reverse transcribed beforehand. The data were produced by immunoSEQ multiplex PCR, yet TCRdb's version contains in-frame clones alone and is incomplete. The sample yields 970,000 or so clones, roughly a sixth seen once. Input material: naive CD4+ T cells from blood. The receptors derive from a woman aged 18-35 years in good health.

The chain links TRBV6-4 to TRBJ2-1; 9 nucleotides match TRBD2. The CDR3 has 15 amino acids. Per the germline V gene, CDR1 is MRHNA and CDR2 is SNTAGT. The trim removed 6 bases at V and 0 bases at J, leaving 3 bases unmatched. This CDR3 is CASSDSGSSYNEQFF. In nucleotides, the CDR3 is TGTGCCAGCAGCGATAGCGGGAGCTCCTACAATGAGCAGTTCTTC.

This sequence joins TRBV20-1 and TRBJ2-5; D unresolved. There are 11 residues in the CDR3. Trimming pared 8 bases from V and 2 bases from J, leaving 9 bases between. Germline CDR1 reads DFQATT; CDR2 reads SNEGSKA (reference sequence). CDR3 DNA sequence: TGCAGTCTTGTGTCTCAAGAGACCCAGTACTTC. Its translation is CSLVSQETQYF.